Listed here are 24 T cell receptor beta chains from one sample, sequenced in a study of shared clonotypes between healthy human individuals. In the naive CD8 group, cells lacked CD45RO and were positively selected for CCR7, so terminally differentiated effector memory CD45RA+ cells were left out. The method was immunoSEQ multiplex PCR; TCRdb's version includes in-frame clones alone and lacks a portion of them. The data contain about 590,000 clones, roughly 95% of them singletons. Material: naive CD8+ T cells sorted from blood. These receptors were taken from a woman between 25 and 40 years old in good health.

This clone was recorded once. The chain joins TRBV27 to TRBJ2-1, with 10 bases aligning to TRBD2. The V segment lost 6 bases and the J segment 6 bases; nucleotides outside the gene matches: 5. The CDR3 length is 14 residues. The germline gives CDR1 MNHEY, CDR2 SMNVEV (reference sequence). The CDR3 loop is CASSPLAGFNEQFF. CDR3 nucleotide sequence: TGTGCCAGCAGCCCACTAGCGGGATTCAATGAGCAGTTCTTC.

The chain recombines TRBV21-1 with TRBJ2-2. TRBV21-1 is tagged as a pseudogene. The CDR3 is 16 residues long. The CDR3 sequence: CASSLPSDSGPGELFF. The CDR3 DNA reads as TGTGCCAGCAGCCTACCCAGCGACTCGGGCCCCGGGGAGCTGTTTTTT.

The rearrangement links TRBV5-6 to TRBJ2-7, with 9 bases identical to TRBD1. CDR1 and CDR2 (germline): SGHDT, YYEEEE. V shed 6 bases, J shed 4 bases, and the junction held 8 bases outside the gene matches. The CDR3 extends over 14 amino acids. The CDR3 reads CASNPGTGTYEQYF. As DNA, the CDR3 is TGTGCCAGCAATCCCGGGACAGGGACGTACGAGCAGTACTTC.

This clone was seen a handful of times. The rearrangement links TRBV2 to TRBJ2-2; perhaps D is TRBD1 or TRBD2 (5 bases each). CDR1 is SNHLY, CDR2 FYNNEI, per germline. V was shortened by 4 bases and J by 2 bases, with 8 bases between the two germline ends. CDR3 size: 14 residues. The DNA for the CDR3 is TGTGCCAGCAGTGGAGGGGTCAACACCGGGGAGCTGTTTTTT. It codes for CASSGGVNTGELFF.

The V gene is TRBV27, the J gene TRBJ1-4; D possibly corresponds to TRBD1 (6 bases). CDR3 length equals 16 residues. V was shortened by 4 bases and J by 4 bases, with 16 bases between the two germline ends. In germline, CDR1 is MNHEY, CDR2 SMNVEV (reference sequence). The CDR3 coding sequence is TGTGCCAGCAGTTCCAACTTCGGACAGCGTAATGAAAAACTGTTTTTT. Translation: CASSSNFGQRNEKLFF.

The chain joins TRBV5-4 to TRBJ2-1; D perhaps matches TRBD2 (6 bases). The CDR3 runs 15 residues. V was pared by 4 bases and J by 4 bases, with 15 bases between. Germline V gives CDR1 SGHNT, CDR2 YYREEE (reference sequence). The CDR3 is CASSRAGTSYNEQFF. CDR3 sequence (DNA): TGTGCCAGCAGCCGGGCAGGGACTTCGTACAATGAGCAGTTCTTC. The variable domain in full, with the rest retrieved from reference TRBV5-4 and TRBJ2-1, is ETGVTQSPTHLIKTRGQQVTLRCSSQSGHNTVSWYQQALGQGPQFIFQYYREEENGRGNFPPRFSGLQFPNYSSELNVNALELDDSALYLCASSRAGTSYNEQFFGPGTRLTVL.

This clone is a singleton in its sample. The CDR3 loop is CSAANAREQYF. In DNA form, the CDR3 reads TGCAGTGCCGCGAACGCGCGCGAGCAGTACTTC. V and J are TRBV20-1 and TRBJ2-7; unclear D gene. Germline CDR1 DFQATT, CDR2 SNEGSKA (reference sequence). The germline V and J ends were trimmed by 6 bases and 6 bases, with 12 bases remaining between them. The length of the CDR3 is 11 residues.

The gene calls are TRBV11-2 and TRBJ2-7; 7 bases are shared with TRBD1. The CDR3 has 14 amino acids. Per the germline V gene, CDR1 is SGHAT and CDR2 is FQNNGV. V lost 5 bases to trimming and J lost 5 bases; unmatched junction nucleotides: 9. The CDR3 DNA is TGTGCCAGCAGCCGATTCCCTACAGGGGACGAGCAGTACTTC. Protein product: CASSRFPTGDEQYF.

The chain employs TRBV5-4 and TRBJ2-1; possibly TRBD1 for D (5 bases). The ends were cut back, 4 bases at V and 2 bases at J, with 13 bases in the middle. This CDR3 has 15 residues. Germline values: CDR1 SGHNT, CDR2 YYREEE (reference sequence). CDR3 bases: TGTGCCAGCAGCCTTGGAAAGGGGACCTACAATGAGCAGTTCTTC. Protein: CASSLGKGTYNEQFF.

The V gene is TRBV19, the J gene TRBJ1-4; D perhaps matches TRBD1 (5 bases). Trimming removed 4 bases from V and 7 bases from J, with 10 bases in between. Germline lookup yields CDR1 LNHDA and CDR2 SQIVND (reference sequence). This CDR3 has 13 residues. The CDR3 DNA follows: TGTGCCAGTAGTAGGCAGGGAAGTGAAAAACTGTTTTTT. Protein: CASSRQGSEKLFF.

About this clone itself: Other DNA sequences in this specimen translate into the identical CDR3. The chain has TRBV27 and TRBJ2-7, with 11 bases fitting TRBD2. The J segment lost 6 bases and the V segment lost 2 bases, leaving 0 bases of the junction unmatched. CDR1 is MNHEY, CDR2 SMNVEV, per germline (reference sequence). This CDR3 spans 13 amino acids. In DNA, the CDR3 is TGTGCCAGCAGTTTACTAGCGGGAGGCGAGCAGTACTTC. It yields the protein CASSLLAGGEQYF.

This clone appeared a few times. The rearrangement joins TRBV11-2 to TRBJ2-2; D call uncertain. CDR1 and CDR2 (germline): SGHAT, FQNNGV. This CDR3 is built from 12 residues. The V end lost 5 bases, the J end lost 6 bases, and 7 bases lay between the germline ends. In DNA form, the CDR3 reads TGTGCCAGCAGCCCCCATCCCGGGGAGCTGTTTTTT. Its protein is CASSPHPGELFF.

The V call is TRBV29-1, the J call TRBJ1-1, with unresolved D. V was clipped by 1 base and J by 3 bases, with 15 bases between them. The CDR3 runs 15 residues. The V gene's germline CDR1 is SQVTM and CDR2 ANQGSEA. In DNA, the CDR3 is TGCAGCGTTGAAGGTACACGGGCGGGGTACACTGAAGCTTTCTTT. This encodes CSVEGTRAGYTEAFF.

This clone was recorded once. V is TRBV6-1 and J is TRBJ2-1; 7 bases align to TRBD2. Germline lookup yields CDR1 MNHNS and CDR2 SASEGT. The CDR3 is 12 amino acids. After removal of 2 bases from V and 14 bases from J, the junction contained 6 bases not matched to a gene. CDR3 bases: TGTGCCAGCAGTGAAAGTGGGGGGGAAGAGTTCTTC. It specifies CASSESGGEEFF.

This sequence joins TRBV2 and TRBJ2-2; 7 bases match TRBD2. There are 16 residues in the CDR3. V shed 2 bases and J 4 bases; nucleotides not matched to a gene: 7. CDR1 is SNHLY, CDR2 FYNNEI, per germline. In DNA, the CDR3 is TGTGCCAGCAGTGAATGGTTAGCGGGCCTCACCGGGGAGCTGTTTTTT. Translating gives CASSEWLAGLTGELFF.

The V and J genes are TRBV27 and TRBJ2-7; D might be TRBD2 (7 bases). This CDR3 region has 14 residues. Germline V CDR1 and CDR2: MNHEY, SMNVEV (reference sequence). V gave up 4 bases and J gave up 1 base, with 11 bases separating them. For the CDR3, the DNA is TGTGCCAGCAGTTGGGGGGGCGGATCCTACGAGCAGTACTTC. Residues: CASSWGGGSYEQYF.

The rearrangement links TRBV7-8 to TRBJ2-1; 10 positions match TRBD1. The J segment lost 2 bases and the V segment lost 8 bases, leaving 9 bases of the junction unmatched. The V gene's germline CDR1 is SGHVS and CDR2 FQNEAQ. The CDR3 runs 16 residues. The CDR3 here is CASVTRDRGPYNEQFF. CDR3 nucleotides: TGTGCCAGCGTTACCCGGGACAGGGGTCCCTACAATGAGCAGTTCTTC.

The rearrangement links TRBV7-6 to TRBJ2-1; 12 bases line up with TRBD2. CDR1 SGHVS and CDR2 FNYEAQ come from the germline V gene. The junction had 10 bases not matched to a gene; V was cut back by 5 bases and J by 8 bases. The CDR3 sequence is 16 residues long. CDR3 protein: CASSPDPSGRGDEQFF. Here the CDR3 DNA reads TGTGCCAGCAGCCCGGATCCTAGCGGGAGGGGGGATGAGCAGTTCTTC.

This chain joins TRBV2 and TRBJ2-1; 13 nucleotides align to TRBD2. Germline lookup yields CDR1 SNHLY and CDR2 FYNNEI. With 4 bases clipped from V and 5 bases from J, the junction kept 2 bases outside the gene matches. The CDR3 has 15 amino acids. This chain's CDR3 is CASSVGLAGDNEQFF. CDR3 coding DNA: TGTGCCAGCAGTGTAGGACTAGCGGGGGACAATGAGCAGTTCTTC. Full variable domain (missing parts from reference TRBV2 and TRBJ2-1): EPEVTQTPSHQVTQMGQEVILRCVPISNHLYFYWYRQILGQKVEFLVSFYNNEISEKSEIFDDQFSVERPDGSNFTLKIRSTKLEDSAMYFCASSVGLAGDNEQFFGPGTRLTVL.

The J gene is TRBJ2-7, the V gene TRBV5-4, with unresolved D. Per the germline V gene, CDR1 is SGHNT and CDR2 is YYREEE (reference sequence). The CDR3 is 12 amino acids. Trimming took 4 bases from V and 0 from J, leaving 5 bases between them. The CDR3 spells CASSVDSYEQYF. CDR3 DNA: TGTGCCAGCAGCGTGGACTCCTACGAGCAGTACTTC.

The chain carries TRBV6-1 and TRBJ1-1; TRBD1 matches 7 bases. This CDR3 is 14 amino acids long. J gave up 4 bases and V 7 bases, and 9 bases lay outside the gene matches. Germline assignment: CDR1 MNHNS and CDR2 SASEGT. DNA for the CDR3: TGTGCCAGCATTTCCGGGACAGTGGGCACTGAAGCTTTCTTT. This gives the protein CASISGTVGTEAFF.

This clone was counted once. V usage is TRBV15 and J usage is TRBJ2-7; D tentatively reads TRBD1 or TRBD2 (5 bases each). The V and J ends lost 0 bases and 8 bases respectively, with 11 bases between them. This CDR3 comprises 13 residues. Per the germline V gene, CDR1 is LNHNV and CDR2 is YYDKDF (reference sequence). CDR3 protein: CATSRDGADQQYF. DNA for the CDR3: TGTGCCACCAGCAGAGACGGGGCCGACCAGCAGTACTTC. Supplemented by reference TRBV15 and TRBJ2-7, the full variable domain reads DAMVIQNPRYQVTQFGKPVTLSCSQTLNHNVMYWYQQKSSQAPKLLFHYYDKDFNNEADTPDNFQSRRPNTSFCFLDIRSPGLGDTAMYLCATSRDGADQQYFGPGTRLTVT.

The genes are TRBV5-8 and TRBJ1-3; tentative D call: TRBD1 (6 bases). Germline V gives CDR1 SGHTS, CDR2 YDEGEE. With 4 bases removed from V and 0 bases from J, the gap between germline ends came to 11 bases. The CDR3 is 15 residues long. As DNA, the CDR3 is TGTGCCAGCAGCCTGTCAGGGGCCTCTGGAAACACCATATATTTT. It translates to CASSLSGASGNTIYF. The full variable domain, in which reference TRBV5-8 and TRBJ1-3 provide the parts outside the CDR3, is EAGVTQSPTHLIKTRGQQATLRCSPISGHTSVYWYQQALGLGLQFLLWYDEGEERNRGNFPPRFSGRQFPNYSSELNVNALELEDSALYLCASSLSGASGNTIYFGEGSWLTVV.

The chain is built from TRBV10-1 and TRBJ1-1; D gene uncertain. Trimming stripped 2 bases from V and 3 bases from J, with 1 base between. Germline CDR1 WNHNN, CDR2 SYGVQD (reference sequence). This CDR3 is built from 11 residues. CDR3 in amino acids: CASSEDTEAFF. The CDR3 DNA follows: TGCGCCAGCAGTGAGGACACTGAAGCTTTCTTT.